The TCR beta chain described here comes from a study of beta chain features in type 1 diabetes. Study results and limitations: Patients with type 1 diabetes showed fewer VDJ junction insertions and more deletions. Researchers cautioned that cDNA sequencing could over-represent cells with high TCR expression. People with Type 1 diabetes carried modestly yet significantly shorter TCRB CDR3s in all four CD4+ subsets.

TCRB transcripts that were expressed got sequenced, as all of the isolated RNA had been reverse transcribed. Samples of naive, central memory and regulatory T cells yielded a mean of around 3.5 million reads. TCRdb keeps only in-frame clones here, not all; method: immunoSEQ multiplex PCR. The sample lists about 240,000 clones; about 14% were seen once. In regard to this clone: The antigen is not known.

Isolation of CD4+ naive, central memory, regulatory and stem cell-like memory cells was achieved by sorting via CD45RO/CCR7/CD25/CD127/CD95/CD27. Germline CDR1 reads SGHNT; CDR2 reads YYREEE (reference sequence). The CDR3 is 15 residues long. Trimming stripped 4 bases from V and 7 bases from J, with 17 bases between. The sample was naive CD4+ T cells from blood. V is TRBV5-4 and J is TRBJ2-2; weak D call: TRBD2 (5 bases). The receptor's source is a man aged 25-45 years with type 1 diabetes. CDR3: CASSGNGILLGELFF. For the CDR3, the DNA is TGTGCCAGCAGCGGAAACGGGATTCTCCTCGGGGAGCTGTTTTTT.